This paragraph reports one T cell receptor (beta chain). This entry comes from a study of blood T cell repertoires in COVID-19. Background on the study: Acute and convalescent COVID-19 specimens originated in the United States, Italy and Spain. PBMCs, B-cell-depleted T cells, or T cells provided the cDNA or gDNA that made up the material.

Study processing details: Estimates of nucleated cell counts were drawn from the amplification of reference gene primers. Libraries were prepared by immunoSEQ multiplex PCR; TCRdb keeps only in-frame clonotypes and omits some of them. The V and J calls and clone size are taken from that table; D and trimming were inferred from the DNA. Among about 150,000 clones listed, 80% to 90% were seen once. The TCR comes from a man in his 70s with acute or convalescent COVID-19. Sample: peripheral blood.

The CDR3 loop reads CASSSQGLAGGLYNEQFF. The CDR3 nucleotides read TGTGCCAGCAGTTCCCAGGGTCTAGCGGGAGGCTTATACAATGAGCAGTTCTTC. J is TRBJ2-1 and V is TRBV5-8, with 11 nucleotides matching TRBD2. Looked up from germline, CDR1 is SGHTS and CDR2 is YDEGEE. The CDR3 is made up of 18 amino acids. V shed 5 bases and J 4 bases; nucleotides not matched to a gene: 14.